The rows below give T cell receptor beta chains drawn from one sample of a study of blood T cell repertoires in COVID-19. Clones were sequenced by immunoSEQ multiplex PCR, and TCRdb holds only the in-frame ones, with some missing. This sample has fewer than 200,000 clones, with roughly 83% found just once. The material sequenced was PBMCs or T cells enriched from blood (not recorded which). Receptor source: a woman between 45 and 60 years old who had recovered from COVID-19. Both conserved end residues are part of each CDR3. The order of the fields is J gene, V gene, D gene, CDR3 protein. The D gene is left open where the match is weak.

J: TRBJ2-3; V: TRBV28; D: .; CDR3: CATLSYARRTDTQYF
J: TRBJ1-1; V: TRBV5-1; D: .; CDR3: CASSLGTALRWTEAFF
J: TRBJ1-1; V: TRBV5-4; D: .; CDR3: CASSLQENTEAFF
J: TRBJ1-1; V: TRBV12-3/TRBV12-4; D: TRBD1; CDR3: CASRGQTNTEAFF
J: TRBJ1-3; V: TRBV3-1/TRBV3-2; D: TRBD1; CDR3: CASSSGTDGNTIYF
J: TRBJ1-1; V: TRBV19; D: TRBD1; CDR3: CASSIGTGLAEAFF
J: TRBJ1-1; V: TRBV28; D: TRBD1; CDR3: CASSPGDRATEAFF
J: TRBJ2-3; V: TRBV7-2; D: TRBD2; CDR3: CASSLASSSGGASDTQYF
J: TRBJ1-2; V: TRBV5-4; D: .; CDR3: CASSLGAAANYGYTF
J: TRBJ1-1; V: TRBV7-3; D: .; CDR3: CASSFAGRDTEAFF
J: TRBJ1-1; V: TRBV27; D: .; CDR3: CASSFRGTEAFF
J: TRBJ2-3; V: TRBV6-5; D: TRBD1; CDR3: CASLPGQGTDTQYF
J: TRBJ2-2; V: TRBV28; D: .; CDR3: CASIYVGSGVGELFF
J: TRBJ1-1; V: TRBV28; D: TRBD1; CDR3: CASSFLDRGHTEAFF
J: TRBJ1-3; V: TRBV15; D: .; CDR3: CATSSGAGNTIYF
J: TRBJ1-2; V: TRBV4-1; D: .; CDR3: CASSQDRGYGYTF
J: TRBJ2-3; V: TRBV5-4; D: TRBD2; CDR3: CAVSSGGGAHTQYF
J: TRBJ2-5; V: TRBV3-1/TRBV3-2; D: TRBD1; CDR3: CASSQAGGGETQYF
J: TRBJ1-1; V: TRBV28; D: .; CDR3: CASSLGAGPLRITEAFF
J: TRBJ1-2; V: TRBV6-2/TRBV6-3; D: TRBD1; CDR3: CASSRRTGEGYGYTF
J: TRBJ1-2; V: TRBV3-1/TRBV3-2; D: TRBD1; CDR3: CASSPGQGLYGYTF
J: TRBJ2-1; V: TRBV6-6; D: TRBD1; CDR3: CASNTDRGYEQFF
J: TRBJ1-6; V: TRBV6-5; D: .; CDR3: CASSTNYNSPLHF
J: TRBJ2-1; V: TRBV19; D: .; CDR3: CASIVHSSYNEQFF
J: TRBJ1-5; V: TRBV5-1; D: .; CDR3: CASSVSGGRIPQHF
J: TRBJ2-1; V: TRBV19; D: TRBD2; CDR3: CASSRGTSGGYEQFF
J: TRBJ1-6; V: TRBV5-8; D: .; CDR3: CASSFQVNSPLHF
J: TRBJ1-2; V: TRBV28; D: .; CDR3: CASSLQAYGYTF
J: TRBJ2-3; V: TRBV10-3; D: .; CDR3: CAISELSAVGTDTQYF
J: TRBJ1-3; V: TRBV3-1/TRBV3-2; D: TRBD1; CDR3: CASSFDSPGQGGTIYF
J: TRBJ2-1; V: TRBV5-1; D: .; CDR3: CATRFEISSYNEQFF
J: TRBJ1-4; V: TRBV9; D: TRBD1; CDR3: CASSVGGGATNEKLFF
J: TRBJ2-1; V: TRBV7-9; D: .; CDR3: CASSLARPLGGGSGEQFF
J: TRBJ1-2; V: TRBV6-5; D: .; CDR3: CASSSTAANYGYTF
J: TRBJ1-1; V: TRBV3-1/TRBV3-2; D: .; CDR3: CASSQCGGF
J: TRBJ1-4; V: TRBV6-1; D: .; CDR3: CASSEGGREKLFF
J: TRBJ1-2; V: TRBV4-1; D: TRBD1; CDR3: CASSLSGTGDLTYGYTF